The present T cell receptor beta chain was sequenced within a study of cytomegalovirus exposure and HLA in healthy donors. Germline CDR1 reads SGHTS; CDR2 reads YDEGEE. V lost 6 bases, J lost 5 bases, and 7 bases stayed unmatched. The CDR3 contains 14 residues. Note on this clone: Its antigen remains unidentified.

The protocol was immunoSEQ multiplex PCR, while the TCRdb copy is restricted to in-frame clones and leaves out a portion. The repertoire consists of approximately 280,000 clones, with approximately 86% occurring once and the leading ten covering more than 0.8%. The study, taken as a whole, reports: Testing in vitro showed a few CMV-associated chains specific for CMV antigens. In the 120 validation repertoires, 94% of cluster scores exceeded 0, per a later analysis. Associated with cytomegalovirus, according to the listing, were some 150 TCR beta chains.

The V and J genes are TRBV5-8 and TRBJ1-2, with 10 bases identical to TRBD1. Sequencing was performed on PBMCs. The receptor comes from a woman younger than 35 in good health and CMV-seronegative. The CDR3 is CASTRTGGNYGYTF. CDR3 in DNA: TGTGCCAGCACCCGGACAGGGGGGAATTATGGCTACACCTTC.